A single sample gave rise to the 6 T cell receptor beta chains below, sequenced in a study of shared clonotypes between healthy human individuals. Measured with immunoSEQ multiplex PCR; TCRdb has only the in-frame clones, and not every one. The sample lists a few hundred thousand clones; just over 75% were seen once. The specimen was PBMCs. The receptors here all came from a woman aged 40-49 years in good health. Some clones in this sample may be carry-over from other donors' samples.

In its sample, this clone was seen a few times. The chain is built from TRBV4-1 and TRBJ2-7, with 8 nucleotides matching TRBD2. The V gene's germline CDR1 is MGHRA and CDR2 YSYEKL. This CDR3 is 15 amino acids long. Germline trimming cut 1 base from V and 3 bases from J; bases unmatched to any gene: 5. CDR3 loop: CASSQAVTSVYEQYF. CDR3 coding DNA: TGCGCCAGCAGCCAAGCGGTGACTAGCGTCTACGAGCAGTACTTC.

The chain employs TRBV25-1 and TRBJ2-5; D remains ambiguous. The CDR3 contains 16 residues. Per the germline V gene, CDR1 is MGHDK and CDR2 is SYGVNS. Between the trimmed V and J ends, which lost 1 base and 4 bases, there was a span of 16 bases. DNA for the CDR3: TGTGCCAGCAGTGAATTAGGACGGACGGTGGGAGAGACCCAGTACTTC. Protein: CASSELGRTVGETQYF.

The chain joins TRBV30 to TRBJ1-2; D remains ambiguous. This CDR3 spans 12 amino acids. CDR1 is GTSNPN, CDR2 SVGIG, per germline (reference sequence). Trimming shortened V by 5 bases and J by 8 bases, and 15 bases separated the two germline ends. The CDR3 coding sequence is TGTGCCTGGGCCCGTGGATTGTGGGGCTACACCTTC. Translated: CAWARGLWGYTF.

This clone has just a few counts. The V call is TRBV4-2, the J call TRBJ1-2, with D possibly matching TRBD1 (6 bases). The CDR3 length is 13 residues. V dropped 7 bases and J dropped 4 bases, with 13 bases sitting between them. CDR1 LGHNA and CDR2 YNFKEQ come from the germline V gene. The CDR3 DNA follows: TGTGCCAGCACCCTGGGGGGGGCCTATGGCTACACCTTC. The encoded protein is CASTLGGAYGYTF.

The chain has TRBV4-3 and TRBJ2-7, with D uncertain. Between the trimmed V and J ends, which lost 0 bases and 0 bases, there was a span of 9 bases. CDR3 length: 15 amino acids. CDR1 is LGHNA and CDR2 is YSLEER in the germline V gene. The DNA for the CDR3 is TGCGCCAGCAGCCAAGATATGCAGGACTCCTACGAGCAGTACTTC. Translated, it gives CASSQDMQDSYEQYF.

The V and J genes are TRBV6-4 and TRBJ2-2; D remains ambiguous. V lost 2 bases, J lost 0 bases, and 4 bases lay in between. The CDR3 is 14 residues long. Germline V gene lookup returns CDR1 MRHNA and CDR2 SNTAGT. The CDR3 coding sequence is TGTGCCAGCAGTGACAGGGCGAACACCGGGGAGCTGTTTTTT. Its translation is CASSDRANTGELFF.